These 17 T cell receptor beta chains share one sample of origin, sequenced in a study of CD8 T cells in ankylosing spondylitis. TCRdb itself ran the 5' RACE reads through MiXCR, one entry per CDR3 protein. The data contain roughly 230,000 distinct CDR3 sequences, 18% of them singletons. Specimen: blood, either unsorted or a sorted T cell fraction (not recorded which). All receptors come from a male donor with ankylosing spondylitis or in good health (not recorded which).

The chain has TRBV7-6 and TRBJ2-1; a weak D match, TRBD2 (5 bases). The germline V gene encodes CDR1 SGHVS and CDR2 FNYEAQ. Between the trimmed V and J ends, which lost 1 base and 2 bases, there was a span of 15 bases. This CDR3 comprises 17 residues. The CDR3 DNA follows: TGTGCCAGCAGCTTAGGTGACTACGCGGGCACCTACAATGAGCAGTTCTTC. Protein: CASSLGDYAGTYNEQFF.

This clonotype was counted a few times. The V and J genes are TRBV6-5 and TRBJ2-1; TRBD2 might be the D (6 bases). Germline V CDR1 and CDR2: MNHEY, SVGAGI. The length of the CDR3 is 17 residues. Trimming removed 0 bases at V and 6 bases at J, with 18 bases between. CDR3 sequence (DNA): TGTGCCAGCAGTTACTCCCCGAATAGCGGAGCCTCCAATGAGCAGTTCTTC. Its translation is CASSYSPNSGASNEQFF.

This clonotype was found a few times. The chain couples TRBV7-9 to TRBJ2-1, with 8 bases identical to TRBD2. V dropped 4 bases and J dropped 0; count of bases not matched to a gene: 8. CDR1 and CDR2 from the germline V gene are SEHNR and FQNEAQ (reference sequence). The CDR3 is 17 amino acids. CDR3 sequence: CASSSGGGLSSYNEQFF. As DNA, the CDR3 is TGTGCCAGCAGCTCCGGGGGGGGGCTTAGCTCCTACAATGAGCAGTTCTTC.

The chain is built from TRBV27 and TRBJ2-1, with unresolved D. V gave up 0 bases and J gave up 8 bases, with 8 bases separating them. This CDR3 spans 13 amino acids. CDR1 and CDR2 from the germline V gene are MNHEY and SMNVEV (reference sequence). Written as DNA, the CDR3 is TGTGCCAGCAGTTTATCCCCAGCATATGAGCAGTTCTTC. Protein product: CASSLSPAYEQFF.

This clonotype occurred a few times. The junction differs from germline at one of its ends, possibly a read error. The CDR3 sequence: CATSDRQDDEKLFF. The CDR3 DNA reads as TGCGCCACCAGCGATAGACAGGACGATGAAAAACTGTTTTTT. The gene calls are TRBV4-1 and TRBJ1-4, with a weak D call TRBD1 (6 bases). Germline CDR1 reads MGHRA; CDR2 reads YSYEKL. The CDR3 spans 14 residues.

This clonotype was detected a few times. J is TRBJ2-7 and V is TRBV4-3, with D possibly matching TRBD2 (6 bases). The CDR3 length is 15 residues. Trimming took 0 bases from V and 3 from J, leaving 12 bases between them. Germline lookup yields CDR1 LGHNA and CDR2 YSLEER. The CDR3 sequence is CASSQDRDWYYEQYF. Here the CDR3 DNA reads TGCGCCAGCAGCCAAGACCGGGACTGGTACTACGAGCAGTACTTC.

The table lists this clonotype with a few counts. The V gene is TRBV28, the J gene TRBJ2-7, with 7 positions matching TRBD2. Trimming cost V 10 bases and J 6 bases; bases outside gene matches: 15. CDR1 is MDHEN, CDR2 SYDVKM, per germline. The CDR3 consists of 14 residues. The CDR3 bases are TGTGCCAACCACCGGGACTACAGGTGGAGCGAGCAGTACTTC. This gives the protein CANHRDYRWSEQYF.

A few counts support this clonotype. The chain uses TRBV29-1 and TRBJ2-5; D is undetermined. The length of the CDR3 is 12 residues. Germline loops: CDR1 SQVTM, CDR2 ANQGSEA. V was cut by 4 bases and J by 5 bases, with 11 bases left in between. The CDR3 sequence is CSVGAEQETQYF. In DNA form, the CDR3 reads TGCAGCGTTGGGGCGGAGCAGGAGACCCAGTACTTC.

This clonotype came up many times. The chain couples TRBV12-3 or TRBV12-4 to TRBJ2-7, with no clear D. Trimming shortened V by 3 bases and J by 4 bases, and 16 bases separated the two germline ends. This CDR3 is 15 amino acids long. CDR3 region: CASSFGVGQPYEQYF. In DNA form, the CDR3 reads TGTGCCAGCAGTTTTGGGGTAGGGCAACCTTACGAGCAGTACTTC.

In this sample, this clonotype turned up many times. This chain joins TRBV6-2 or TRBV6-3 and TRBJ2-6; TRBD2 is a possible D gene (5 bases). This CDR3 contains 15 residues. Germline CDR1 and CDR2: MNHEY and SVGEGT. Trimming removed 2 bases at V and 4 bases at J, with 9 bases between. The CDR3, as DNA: TGTGCCAGCAGTTACCGGGATTCCGGGGCCAACGTCCTGACTTTC. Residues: CASSYRDSGANVLTF.

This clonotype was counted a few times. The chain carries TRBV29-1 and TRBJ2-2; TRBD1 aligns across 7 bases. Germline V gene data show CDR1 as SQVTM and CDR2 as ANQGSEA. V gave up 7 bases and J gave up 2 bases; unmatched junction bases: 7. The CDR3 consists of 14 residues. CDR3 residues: CSATRDSNTGELFF. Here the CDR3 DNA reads TGCAGCGCAACCCGGGACAGCAACACCGGGGAGCTGTTTTTT.

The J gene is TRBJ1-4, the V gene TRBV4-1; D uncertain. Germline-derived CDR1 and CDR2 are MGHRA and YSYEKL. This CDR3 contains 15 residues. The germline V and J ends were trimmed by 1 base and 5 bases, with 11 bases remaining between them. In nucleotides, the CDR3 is TGCGCCAGCAGCCAAGCCCCCGGGAGAAATGAAAAACTGTTTTTT. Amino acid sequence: CASSQAPGRNEKLFF.

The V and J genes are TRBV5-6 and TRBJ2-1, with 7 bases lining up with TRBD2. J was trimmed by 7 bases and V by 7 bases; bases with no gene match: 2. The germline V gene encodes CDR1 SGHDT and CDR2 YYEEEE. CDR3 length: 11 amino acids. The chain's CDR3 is CASDGGNEQFF. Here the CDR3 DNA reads TGTGCCAGCGACGGGGGGAATGAGCAGTTCTTC.

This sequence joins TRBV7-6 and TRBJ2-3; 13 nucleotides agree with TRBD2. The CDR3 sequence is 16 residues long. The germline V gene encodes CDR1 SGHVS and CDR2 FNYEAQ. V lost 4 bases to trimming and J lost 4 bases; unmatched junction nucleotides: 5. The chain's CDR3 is CASSSGTSGTPDTQYF. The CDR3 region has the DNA TGTGCCAGCAGCTCCGGGACTAGCGGGACTCCAGATACGCAGTATTTT.

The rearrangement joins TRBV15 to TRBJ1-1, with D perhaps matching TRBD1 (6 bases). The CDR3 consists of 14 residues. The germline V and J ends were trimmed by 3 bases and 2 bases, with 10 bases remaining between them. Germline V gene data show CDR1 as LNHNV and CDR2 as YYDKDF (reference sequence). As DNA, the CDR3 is TGTGCCACCAGCAGCCGGGACACCAACACTGAAGCTTTCTTT. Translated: CATSSRDTNTEAFF. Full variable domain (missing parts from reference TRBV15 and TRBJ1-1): DAMVIQNPRYQVTQFGKPVTLSCSQTLNHNVMYWYQQKSSQAPKLLFHYYDKDFNNEADTPDNFQSRRPNTSFCFLDIRSPGLGDTAMYLCATSSRDTNTEAFFGQGTRLTVV.

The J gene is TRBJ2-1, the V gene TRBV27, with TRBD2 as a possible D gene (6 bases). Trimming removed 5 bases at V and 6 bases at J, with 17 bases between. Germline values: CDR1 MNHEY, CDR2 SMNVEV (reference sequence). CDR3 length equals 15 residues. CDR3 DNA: TGTGCCAGCAGTCCTCGGGGGAGCCCGGGCAATGAGCAGTTCTTC. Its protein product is CASSPRGSPGNEQFF.

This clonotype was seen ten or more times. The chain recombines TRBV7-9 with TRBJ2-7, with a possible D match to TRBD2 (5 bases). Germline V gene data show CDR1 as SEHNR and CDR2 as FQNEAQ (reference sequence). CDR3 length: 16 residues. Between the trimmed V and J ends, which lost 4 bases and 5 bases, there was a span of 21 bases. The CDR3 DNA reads TGTGCCAGCAGCTCCCAGGAGGCGTACCCGGCAGACGAGCAGTACTTC. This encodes CASSSQEAYPADEQYF.